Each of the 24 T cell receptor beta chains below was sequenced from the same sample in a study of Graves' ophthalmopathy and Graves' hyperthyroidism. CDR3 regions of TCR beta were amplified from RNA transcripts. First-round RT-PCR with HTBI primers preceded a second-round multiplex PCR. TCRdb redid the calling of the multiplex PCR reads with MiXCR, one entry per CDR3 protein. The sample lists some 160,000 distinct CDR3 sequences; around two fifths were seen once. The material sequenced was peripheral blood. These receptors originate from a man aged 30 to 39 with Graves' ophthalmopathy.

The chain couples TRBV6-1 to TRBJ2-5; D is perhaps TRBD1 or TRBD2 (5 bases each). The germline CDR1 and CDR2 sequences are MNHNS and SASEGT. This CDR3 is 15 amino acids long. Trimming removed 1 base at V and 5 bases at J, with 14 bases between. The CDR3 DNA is TGTGCCAGCAGTGAAGGAGGGGCAGGACGGGAGACCCAGTACTTC. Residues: CASSEGGAGRETQYF.

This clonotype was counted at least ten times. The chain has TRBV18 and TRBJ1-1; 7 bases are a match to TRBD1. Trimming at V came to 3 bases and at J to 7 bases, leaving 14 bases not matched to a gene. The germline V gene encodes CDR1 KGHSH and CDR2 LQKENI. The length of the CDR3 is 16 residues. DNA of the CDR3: TGTGCCAGCTCACCGAGGGAAACCCACAGGGGACGTGAAGCTTTCTTT. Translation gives CASSPRETHRGREAFF.

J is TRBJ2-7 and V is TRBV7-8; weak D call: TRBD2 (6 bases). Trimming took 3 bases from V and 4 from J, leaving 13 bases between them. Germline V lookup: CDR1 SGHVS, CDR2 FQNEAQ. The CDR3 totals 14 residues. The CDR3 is CASSFRREEYEQYF. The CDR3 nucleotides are TGTGCCAGCAGCTTCAGGCGGGAAGAATACGAGCAGTACTTC. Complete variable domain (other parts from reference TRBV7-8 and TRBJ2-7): GAGVSQSPRYKVAKRGQDVALRCDPISGHVSLFWYQQALGQGPEFLTYFQNEAQLDKSGLPSDRFFAERPEGSVSTLKIQRTQQEDSAVYLCASSFRREEYEQYFGPGTRLTVT.

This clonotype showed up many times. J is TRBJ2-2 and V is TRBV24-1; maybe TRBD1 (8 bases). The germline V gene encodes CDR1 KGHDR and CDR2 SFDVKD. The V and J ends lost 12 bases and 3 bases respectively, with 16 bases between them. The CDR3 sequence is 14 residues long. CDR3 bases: TGTGCCGCGGGAGACAGGGGAGACACCGGGGAGCTGTTTTTT. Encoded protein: CAAGDRGDTGELFF.

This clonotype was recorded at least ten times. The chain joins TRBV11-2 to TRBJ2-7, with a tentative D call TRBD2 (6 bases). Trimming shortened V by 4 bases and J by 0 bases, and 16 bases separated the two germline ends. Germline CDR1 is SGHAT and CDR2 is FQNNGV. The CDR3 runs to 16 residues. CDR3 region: CASSYRAGASSYEQYF. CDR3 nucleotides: TGTGCCAGCAGCTACAGAGCGGGCGCCAGCTCCTACGAGCAGTACTTC.

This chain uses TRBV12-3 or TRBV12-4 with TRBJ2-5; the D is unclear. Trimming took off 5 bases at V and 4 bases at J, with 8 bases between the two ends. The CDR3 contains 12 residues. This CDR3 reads CASSLEAETQYF. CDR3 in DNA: TGTGCCAGCAGTCTGGAAGCAGAGACCCAGTACTTC.

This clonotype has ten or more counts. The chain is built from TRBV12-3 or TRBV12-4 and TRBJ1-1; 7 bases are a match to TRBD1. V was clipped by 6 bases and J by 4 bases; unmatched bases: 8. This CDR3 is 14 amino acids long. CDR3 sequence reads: CASSRNRGGTEAFF. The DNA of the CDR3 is TGTGCCAGCAGCCGAAACAGGGGAGGCACTGAAGCTTTCTTT.

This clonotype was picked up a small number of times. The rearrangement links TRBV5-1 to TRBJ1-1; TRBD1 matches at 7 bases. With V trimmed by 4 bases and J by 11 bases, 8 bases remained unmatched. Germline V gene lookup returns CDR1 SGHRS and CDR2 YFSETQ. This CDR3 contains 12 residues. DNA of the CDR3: TGCGCCAGCAGCAAGAACGACAGGGACGCTTTCTTT. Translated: CASSKNDRDAFF.

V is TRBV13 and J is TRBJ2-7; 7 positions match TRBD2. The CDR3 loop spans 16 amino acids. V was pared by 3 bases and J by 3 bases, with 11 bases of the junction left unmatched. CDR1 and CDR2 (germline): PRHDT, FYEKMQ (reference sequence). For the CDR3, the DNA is TGTGCCAGCAGCTTCGGGGGATCGGCGGGAGTCTACGAGCAGTACTTC. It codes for CASSFGGSAGVYEQYF.

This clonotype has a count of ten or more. The CDR3 here is CSAFGLGGYGYTF. CDR3 bases: TGCAGTGCTTTCGGTCTTGGAGGGTATGGCTACACCTTC. The rearrangement uses TRBV20-1 and TRBJ1-2; D gene ambiguous. CDR3 size: 13 residues. V shed 5 bases and J shed 5 bases, with 15 bases lying between them. CDR1 and CDR2 (germline): DFQATT, SNEGSKA (reference sequence).

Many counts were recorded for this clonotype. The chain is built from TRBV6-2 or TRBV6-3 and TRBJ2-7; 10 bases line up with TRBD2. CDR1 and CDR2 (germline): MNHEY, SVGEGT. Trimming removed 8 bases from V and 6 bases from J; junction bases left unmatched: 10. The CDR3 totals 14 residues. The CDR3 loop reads CASGASGRTFEQYF. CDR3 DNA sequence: TGTGCCAGCGGTGCTAGCGGGAGAACCTTCGAGCAGTACTTC.

The CDR3: CASNRDSGTSGRAETQYF. Written as DNA, the CDR3 is TGTGCCAGCAATCGAGATTCGGGGACTAGCGGGAGGGCGGAGACCCAGTACTTC. This chain connects TRBV6-1 to TRBJ2-5, with 16 bases identical to TRBD2. The CDR3 spans 18 residues. Germline V gene sequence: CDR1 MNHNS, CDR2 SASEGT. V dropped 7 bases and J dropped 5; count of bases not matched to a gene: 13.

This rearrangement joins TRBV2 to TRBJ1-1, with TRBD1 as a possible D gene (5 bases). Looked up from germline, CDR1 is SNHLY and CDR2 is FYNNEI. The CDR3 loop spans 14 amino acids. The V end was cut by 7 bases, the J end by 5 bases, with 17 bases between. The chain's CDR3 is CASTSTVMTTEAFF. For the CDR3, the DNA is TGTGCCAGCACCTCGACAGTTATGACGACTGAAGCTTTCTTT.

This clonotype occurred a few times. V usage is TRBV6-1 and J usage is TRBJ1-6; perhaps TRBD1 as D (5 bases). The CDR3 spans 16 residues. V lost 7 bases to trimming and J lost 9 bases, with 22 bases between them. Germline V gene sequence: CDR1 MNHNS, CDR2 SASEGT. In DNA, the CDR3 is TGTGCCAGCACACGAGGGGCCCAGACTGCTGCTTCACCCCTCCACTTT. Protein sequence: CASTRGAQTAASPLHF.

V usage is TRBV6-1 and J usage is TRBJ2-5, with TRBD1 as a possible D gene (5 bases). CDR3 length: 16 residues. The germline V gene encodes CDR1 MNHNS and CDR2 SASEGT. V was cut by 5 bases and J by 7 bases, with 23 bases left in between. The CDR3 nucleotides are TGTGCCAGCAGTCTCTCCCGGGCTAACGTGGGGCGGACCCAGTACTTC. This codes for CASSLSRANVGRTQYF.

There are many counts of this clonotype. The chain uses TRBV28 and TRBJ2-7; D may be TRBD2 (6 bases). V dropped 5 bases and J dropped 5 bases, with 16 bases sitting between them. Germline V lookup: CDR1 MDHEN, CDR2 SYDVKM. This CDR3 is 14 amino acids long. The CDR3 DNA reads TGTGCCAGCAGTGTCGTCTTGGGGGGAGACGAGCAGTACTTC. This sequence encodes CASSVVLGGDEQYF.

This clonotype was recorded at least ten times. CDR3 amino acids: CASRAGRTNTEAFF. CDR3 DNA sequence: TGTGCCAGCCGGGCAGGGAGAACGAACACTGAAGCTTTCTTT. The V gene is TRBV7-2, the J gene TRBJ1-1; weak D call: TRBD1 (5 bases). The germline CDR1 and CDR2 sequences are SGHTA and FQGNSA. The CDR3 is made up of 14 amino acids. Between the trimmed V and J ends, which lost 8 bases and 1 base, there was a span of 14 bases. Supplemented by reference TRBV7-2 and TRBJ1-1, the full variable domain reads GAGVSQSPSNKVTEKGKDVELRCDPISGHTALYWYRQSLGQGLEFLIYFQGNSAPDKSGLPSDRFSAERTGGSVSTLTIQRTQQEDSAVYLCASRAGRTNTEAFFGQGTRLTVV.

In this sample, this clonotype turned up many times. The CDR3 sequence is CASSFSSFPYEQYF. As DNA, the CDR3 is TGTGCCAGCAGTTTCTCCAGTTTCCCCTACGAGCAGTACTTC. The chain employs TRBV28 and TRBJ2-7, with unresolved D. V lost 3 bases, J lost 2 bases, and 11 bases lay in between. The length of the CDR3 is 14 residues. From germline, CDR1 is MDHEN and CDR2 SYDVKM. Full variable domain (remainder filled in from reference TRBV28 and TRBJ2-7): DVKVTQSSRYLVKRTGEKVFLECVQDMDHENMFWYRQDPGLGLRLIYFSYDVKMKEKGDIPEGYSVSREKKERFSLILESASTNQTSMYLCASSFSSFPYEQYFGPGTRLTVT.

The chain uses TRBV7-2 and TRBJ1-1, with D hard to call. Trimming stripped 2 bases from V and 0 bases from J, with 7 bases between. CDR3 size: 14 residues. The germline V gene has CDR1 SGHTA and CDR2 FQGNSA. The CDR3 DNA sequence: TGTGCCAGCAGCTTACCGCAGGTGAACACTGAAGCTTTCTTT. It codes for CASSLPQVNTEAFF.

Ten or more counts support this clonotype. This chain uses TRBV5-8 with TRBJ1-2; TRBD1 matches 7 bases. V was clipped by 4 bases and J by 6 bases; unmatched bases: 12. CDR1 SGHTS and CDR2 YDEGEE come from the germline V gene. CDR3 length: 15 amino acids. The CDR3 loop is CASSPGLDDRDGYTF. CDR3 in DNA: TGTGCCAGCAGCCCGGGCCTTGATGACAGGGATGGCTACACCTTC.

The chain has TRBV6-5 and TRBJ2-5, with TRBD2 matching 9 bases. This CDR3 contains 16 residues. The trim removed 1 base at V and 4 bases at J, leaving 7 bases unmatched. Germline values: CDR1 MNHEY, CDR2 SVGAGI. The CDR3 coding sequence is TGTGCCAGCAGTTACTTTAGTAGCGGGAGTCGAGAGACCCAGTACTTC. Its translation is CASSYFSSGSRETQYF.

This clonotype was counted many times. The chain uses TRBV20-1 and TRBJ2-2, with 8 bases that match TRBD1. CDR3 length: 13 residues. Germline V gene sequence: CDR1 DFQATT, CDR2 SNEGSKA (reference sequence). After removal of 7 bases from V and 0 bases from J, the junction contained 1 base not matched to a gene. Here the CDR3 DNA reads TGCAGTGGGGGACAGGCGAACACCGGGGAGCTGTTTTTT. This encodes CSGGQANTGELFF.

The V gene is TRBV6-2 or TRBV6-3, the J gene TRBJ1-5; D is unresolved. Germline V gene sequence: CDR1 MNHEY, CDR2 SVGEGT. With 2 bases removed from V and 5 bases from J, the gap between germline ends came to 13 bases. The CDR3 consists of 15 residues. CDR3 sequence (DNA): TGTGCCAGCAGTTACCCGGGAATGGGCGATCAGCCCCAGCATTTT. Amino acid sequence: CASSYPGMGDQPQHF.

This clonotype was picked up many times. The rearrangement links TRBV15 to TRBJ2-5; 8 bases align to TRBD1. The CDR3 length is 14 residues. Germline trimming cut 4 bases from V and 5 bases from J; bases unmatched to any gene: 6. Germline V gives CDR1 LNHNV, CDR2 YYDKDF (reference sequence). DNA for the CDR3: TGTGCCACCAGCAAAGGGACAGGAAGGGAGACCCAGTACTTC. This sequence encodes CATSKGTGRETQYF.